A single T cell receptor (beta chain) is shown here with its context. Antigen: not known. V gave up 5 bases and J gave up 5 bases, with 7 bases separating them. There are 12 residues in the CDR3. The germline V gene has CDR1 MNHEY and CDR2 SMNVEV (reference sequence). This sample is drawn from a study of graft-versus-host responses after intestinal transplantation. Study-wide context: Transplant types were multivisceral, liver-intestinal, or isolated intestinal. Findings and caveats of the study: Detected in recipient marrow were GvH clones, some of which were first observed in ileum or blood.

Clones were read by immunoSEQ multiplex PCR, and TCRdb kept only the in-frame ones, dropping some. The sample lists approximately 82,000 clones; 90% to 95% were seen once. Sequenced material: unstimulated CD8+ T cells sorted from spleen or lymph node cells, taken before transplant. This TCR was sampled from a human donor who was the organ donor for an intestinal transplant. The chain carries TRBV27 and TRBJ2-1; D unresolved. The CDR3: CASSLTNNEQFF. DNA for the CDR3: TGTGCCAGCAGTCTCACAAACAATGAGCAGTTCTTC.